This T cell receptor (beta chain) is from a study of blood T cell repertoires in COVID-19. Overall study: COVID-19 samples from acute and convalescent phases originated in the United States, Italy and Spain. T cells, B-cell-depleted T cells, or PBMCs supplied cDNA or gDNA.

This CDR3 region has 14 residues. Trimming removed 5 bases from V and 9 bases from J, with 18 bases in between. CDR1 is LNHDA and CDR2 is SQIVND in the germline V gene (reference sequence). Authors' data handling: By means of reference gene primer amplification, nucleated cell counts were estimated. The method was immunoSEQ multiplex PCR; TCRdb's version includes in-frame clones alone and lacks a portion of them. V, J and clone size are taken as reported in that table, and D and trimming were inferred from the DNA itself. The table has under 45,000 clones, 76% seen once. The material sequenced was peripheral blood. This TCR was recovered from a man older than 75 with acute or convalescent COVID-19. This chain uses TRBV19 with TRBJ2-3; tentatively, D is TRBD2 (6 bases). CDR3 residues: CASSGTTTSYTQYF. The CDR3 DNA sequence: TGTGCCAGTAGTGGAACGACGACTAGTTACACGCAGTATTTT.